The sequence of this TCR beta chain was determined in a study of T cells in Graves' hyperthyroidism and ophthalmopathy. The CDR3 runs to 15 residues. Germline assignment: CDR1 SGDLS and CDR2 YYNGEE. Not enrolled were patients with uncontrolled infection, other autoimmune disease, pregnancy or lactation. Thyroid ultrasound and orbital computed tomography, with clinical symptoms and serum thyroxine and TRAb, informed diagnoses. With regard to this clonotype: What it recognizes is unknown. The junction and the germline gene differ at one end; a read error may be behind it.

Study-level points and caveats: The model predicted ophthalmopathy a median 6.5 months before onset.

The source material, RNA transcripts, was used to amplify TCR beta CDR3 regions. The primer set for the first-round RT-PCR of the TCR CDR3 was HTBI. TCRdb reprocessed the multiplex PCR reads with MiXCR, giving one entry per CDR3 protein. This sample has approximately 480,000 distinct CDR3 sequences, with roughly 20% found just once. This sequence was found in a man younger than 30 with Graves' hyperthyroidism. Sequenced input: blood. The rearrangement links TRBV9 to TRBJ1-2, with TRBD1 as a possible D gene (6 bases). The CDR3 is CASSVGGGQTHGYSF. CDR3 DNA: TGTGCCAGCAGCGTAGGTGGGGGCCAGACCCATGGCTACAGCTTC.